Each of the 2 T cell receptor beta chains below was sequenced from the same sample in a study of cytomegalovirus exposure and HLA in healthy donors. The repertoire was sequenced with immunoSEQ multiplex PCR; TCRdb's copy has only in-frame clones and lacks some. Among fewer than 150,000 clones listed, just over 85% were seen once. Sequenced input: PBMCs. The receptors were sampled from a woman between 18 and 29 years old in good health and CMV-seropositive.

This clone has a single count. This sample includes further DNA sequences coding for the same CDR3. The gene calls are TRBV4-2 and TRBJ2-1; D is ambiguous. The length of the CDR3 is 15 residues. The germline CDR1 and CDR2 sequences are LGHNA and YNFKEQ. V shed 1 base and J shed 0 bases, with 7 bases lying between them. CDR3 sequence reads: CASSQGTSSYNEQFF. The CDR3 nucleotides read TGTGCCAGCAGCCAAGGTACGAGCTCCTACAATGAGCAGTTCTTC.

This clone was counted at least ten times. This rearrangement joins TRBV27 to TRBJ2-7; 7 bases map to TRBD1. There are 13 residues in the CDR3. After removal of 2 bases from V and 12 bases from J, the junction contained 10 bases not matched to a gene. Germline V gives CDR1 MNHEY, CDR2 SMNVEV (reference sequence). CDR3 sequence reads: CASSLGTAANWYF. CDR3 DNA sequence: TGTGCCAGCAGTTTAGGGACAGCGGCTAATTGGTACTTC.